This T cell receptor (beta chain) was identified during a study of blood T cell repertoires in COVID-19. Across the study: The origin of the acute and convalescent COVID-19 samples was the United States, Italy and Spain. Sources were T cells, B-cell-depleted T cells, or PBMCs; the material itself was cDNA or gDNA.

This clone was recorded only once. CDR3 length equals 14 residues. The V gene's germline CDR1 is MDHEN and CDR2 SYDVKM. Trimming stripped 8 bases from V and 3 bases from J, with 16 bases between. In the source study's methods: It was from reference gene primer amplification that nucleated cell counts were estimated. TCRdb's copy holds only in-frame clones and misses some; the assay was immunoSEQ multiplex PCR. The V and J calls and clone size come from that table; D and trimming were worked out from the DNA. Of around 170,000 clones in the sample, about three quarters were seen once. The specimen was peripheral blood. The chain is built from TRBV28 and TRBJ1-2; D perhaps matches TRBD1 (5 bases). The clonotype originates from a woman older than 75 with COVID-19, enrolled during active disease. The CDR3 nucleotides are TGTGCCAGCTCCCGTCCTCAGGGATACTATGGCTACACCTTC. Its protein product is CASSRPQGYYGYTF.